This TCR beta chain was identified during a study of blood T cell repertoires in COVID-19. Study overall: Some COVID-19 samples were acute and others convalescent; all came from the United States, Italy and Spain.

Source study methods: The authors estimated nucleated cell counts from reference gene primer amplification. Clones were sequenced by immunoSEQ multiplex PCR, and TCRdb holds only the in-frame ones, with some missing. That table supplies the V and J calls and clone size; D and trimming were determined from the DNA. The repertoire holds around 130,000 clones, with around nine tenths as singletons. The CDR3 loop spans 14 amino acids. The V and J ends lost 1 base and 4 bases respectively, with 10 bases between them. Per germline, CDR1 SGHAT and CDR2 FQNNGV. Seattle patients were enrolled while actively infected and followed longitudinally.

Sequencing used peripheral blood. The chain joins TRBV11-2 to TRBJ1-1, with D possibly being TRBD1 (5 bases). This clonotype was sampled from a man aged 55 to 69 with COVID-19, enrolled during active disease. The CDR3 loop is CASSLAWGGTEAFF. In DNA form, the CDR3 reads TGTGCCAGCAGCTTAGCGTGGGGGGGCACTGAAGCTTTCTTT.